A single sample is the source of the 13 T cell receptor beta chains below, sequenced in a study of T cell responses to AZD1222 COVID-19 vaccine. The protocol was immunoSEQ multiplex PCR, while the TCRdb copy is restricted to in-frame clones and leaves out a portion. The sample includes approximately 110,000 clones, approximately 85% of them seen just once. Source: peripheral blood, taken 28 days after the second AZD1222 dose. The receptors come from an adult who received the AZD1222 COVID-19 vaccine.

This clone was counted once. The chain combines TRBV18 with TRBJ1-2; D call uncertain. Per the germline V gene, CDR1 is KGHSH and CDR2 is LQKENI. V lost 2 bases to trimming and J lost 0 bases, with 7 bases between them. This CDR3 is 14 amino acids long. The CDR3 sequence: CASSPGRTNYGYTF. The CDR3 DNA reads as TGTGCCAGCTCACCAGGGAGAACTAACTATGGCTACACCTTC.

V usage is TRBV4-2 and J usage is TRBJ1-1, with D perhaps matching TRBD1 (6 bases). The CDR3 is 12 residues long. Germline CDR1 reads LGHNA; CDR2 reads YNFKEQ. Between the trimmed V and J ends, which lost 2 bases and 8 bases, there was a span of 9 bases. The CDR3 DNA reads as TGTGCCAGCAGCCAATCCGGGACAGAAGCTTTCTTT. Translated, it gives CASSQSGTEAFF.

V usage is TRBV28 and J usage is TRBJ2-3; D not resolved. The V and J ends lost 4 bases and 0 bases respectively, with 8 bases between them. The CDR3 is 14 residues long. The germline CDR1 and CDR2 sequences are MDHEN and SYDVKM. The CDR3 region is CASSSSASTDTQYF. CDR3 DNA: TGTGCCAGCAGTTCGTCAGCTAGCACAGATACGCAGTATTTT. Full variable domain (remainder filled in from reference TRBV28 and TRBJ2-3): DVKVTQSSRYLVKRTGEKVFLECVQDMDHENMFWYRQDPGLGLRLIYFSYDVKMKEKGDIPEGYSVSREKKERFSLILESASTNQTSMYLCASSSSASTDTQYFGPGTRLTVL.

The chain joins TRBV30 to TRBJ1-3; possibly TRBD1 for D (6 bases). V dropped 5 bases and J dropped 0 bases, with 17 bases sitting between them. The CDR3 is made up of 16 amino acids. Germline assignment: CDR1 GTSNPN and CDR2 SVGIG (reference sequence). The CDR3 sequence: CAWGGQGTPSGNTIYF. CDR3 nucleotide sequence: TGTGCCTGGGGCGGGCAGGGGACACCCTCTGGAAACACCATATATTTT.

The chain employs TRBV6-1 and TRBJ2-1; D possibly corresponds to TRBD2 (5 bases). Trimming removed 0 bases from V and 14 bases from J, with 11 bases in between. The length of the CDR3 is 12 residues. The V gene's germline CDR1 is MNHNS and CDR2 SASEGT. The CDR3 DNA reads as TGTGCCAGCAGTGAAGCGTGGTCGGAGGAGTTCTTC. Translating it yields CASSEAWSEEFF.

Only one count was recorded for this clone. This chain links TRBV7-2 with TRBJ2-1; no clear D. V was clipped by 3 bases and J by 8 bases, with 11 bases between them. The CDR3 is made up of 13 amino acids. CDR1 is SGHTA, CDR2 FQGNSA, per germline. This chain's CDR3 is CASSLVGWDEQFF. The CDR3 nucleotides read TGTGCCAGCAGCTTGGTCGGATGGGATGAGCAGTTCTTC.

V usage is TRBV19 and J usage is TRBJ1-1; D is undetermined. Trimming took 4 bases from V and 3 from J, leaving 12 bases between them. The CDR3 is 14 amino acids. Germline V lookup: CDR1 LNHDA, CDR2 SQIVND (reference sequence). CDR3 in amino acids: CASSRYGEDTEAFF. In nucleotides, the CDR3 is TGTGCCAGTAGTAGGTACGGGGAGGACACTGAAGCTTTCTTT. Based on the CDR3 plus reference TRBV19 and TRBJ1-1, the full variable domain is DGGITQSPKYLFRKEGQNVTLSCEQNLNHDAMYWYRQDPGQGLRLIYYSQIVNDFQKGDIAEGYSVSREKKESFPLTVTSAQKNPTAFYLCASSRYGEDTEAFFGQGTRLTVV.

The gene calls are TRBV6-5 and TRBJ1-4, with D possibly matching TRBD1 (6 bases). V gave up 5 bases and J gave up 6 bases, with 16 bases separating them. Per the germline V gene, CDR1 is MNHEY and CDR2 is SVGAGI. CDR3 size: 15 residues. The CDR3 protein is CASSTETGKDEKLFF. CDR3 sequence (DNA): TGTGCCAGCAGTACAGAGACAGGAAAGGATGAAAAACTGTTTTTT.

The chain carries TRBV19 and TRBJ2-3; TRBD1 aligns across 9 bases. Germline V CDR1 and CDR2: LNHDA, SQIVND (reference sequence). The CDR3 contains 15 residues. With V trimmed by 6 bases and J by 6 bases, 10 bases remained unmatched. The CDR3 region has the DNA TGTGCCAGTAGGCCTACGGGACAGGGTGGGGATACGCAGTATTTT. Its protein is CASRPTGQGGDTQYF.

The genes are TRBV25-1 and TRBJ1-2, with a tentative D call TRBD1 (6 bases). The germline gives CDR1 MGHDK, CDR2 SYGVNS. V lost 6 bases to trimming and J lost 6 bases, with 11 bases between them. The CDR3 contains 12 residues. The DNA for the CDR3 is TGTGCCAGCAGCAGGGGAGGTCATGGCTACACCTTC. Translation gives CASSRGGHGYTF.

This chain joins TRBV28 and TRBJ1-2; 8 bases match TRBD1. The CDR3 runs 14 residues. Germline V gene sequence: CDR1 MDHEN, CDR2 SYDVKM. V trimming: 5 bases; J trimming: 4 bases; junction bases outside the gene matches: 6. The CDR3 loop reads CASSPGTGRYGYTF. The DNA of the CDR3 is TGTGCCAGCAGTCCCGGGACAGGACGCTATGGCTACACCTTC.

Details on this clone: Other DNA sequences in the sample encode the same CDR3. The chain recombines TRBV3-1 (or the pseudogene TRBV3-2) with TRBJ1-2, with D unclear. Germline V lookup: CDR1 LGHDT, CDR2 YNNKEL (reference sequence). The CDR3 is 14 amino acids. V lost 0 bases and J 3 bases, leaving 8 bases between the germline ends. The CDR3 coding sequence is TGTGCCAGCAGCCAAGATCGGGGTTACTATGGCTACACCTTC. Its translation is CASSQDRGYYGYTF.

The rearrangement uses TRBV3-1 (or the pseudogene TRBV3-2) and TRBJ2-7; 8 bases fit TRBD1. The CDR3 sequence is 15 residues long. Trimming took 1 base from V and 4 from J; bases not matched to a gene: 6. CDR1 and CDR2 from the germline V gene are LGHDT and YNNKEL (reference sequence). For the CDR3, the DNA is TGTGCCAGCAGCCAAGGGGCAGGGGGCCAGTACGAGCAGTACTTC. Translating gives CASSQGAGGQYEQYF.